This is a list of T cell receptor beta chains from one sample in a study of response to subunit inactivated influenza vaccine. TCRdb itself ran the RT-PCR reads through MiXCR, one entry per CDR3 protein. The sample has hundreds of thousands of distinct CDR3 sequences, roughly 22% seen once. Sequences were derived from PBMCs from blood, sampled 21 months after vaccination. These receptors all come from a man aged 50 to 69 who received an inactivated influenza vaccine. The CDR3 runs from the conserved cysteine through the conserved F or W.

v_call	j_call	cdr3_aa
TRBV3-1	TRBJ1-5	CASSQADRRGNQPQHF
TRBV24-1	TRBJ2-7	CATSDLTRSSYEQYF
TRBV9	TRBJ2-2	CASSVGEWVAGDTGELFF
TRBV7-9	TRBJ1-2	CASSLLGPGVEHGYTF
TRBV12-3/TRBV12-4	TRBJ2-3	CASSLRATGDAQDTQYF
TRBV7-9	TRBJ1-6	CASSIQTVNNSPLHF
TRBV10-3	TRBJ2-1	CAISEFSSSYNEQFF
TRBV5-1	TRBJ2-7	CASSSYLSSYEQYF
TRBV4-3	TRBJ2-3	CASSQDNWGAGADTQYF
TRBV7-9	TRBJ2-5	CASSLDLAWGETQYF
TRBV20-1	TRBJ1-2	CSARDWTGIYGYTF
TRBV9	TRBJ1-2	CASSVAPQEGRYTF
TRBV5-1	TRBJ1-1	CASSLTEGRNTEAFF
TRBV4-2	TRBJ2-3	CASSQDDGDTQYF
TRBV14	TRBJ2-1	CASSLLAEAGMGNEQFF
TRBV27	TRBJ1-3	CASSSTNSGNTIYF
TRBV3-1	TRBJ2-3	CASSQGTQGGATQYF
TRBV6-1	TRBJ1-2	CASSLTGTGSWLVSYGYTF
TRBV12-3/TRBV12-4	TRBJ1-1	CASRVAIKNTEAFF
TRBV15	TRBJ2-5	CATSAKGDPYETQYF
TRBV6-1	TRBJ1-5	CASSAPTRAARPQHF
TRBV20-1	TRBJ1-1	CSPRGGAGGEAFF
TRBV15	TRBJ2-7	CATSRDSGSNYEQYF
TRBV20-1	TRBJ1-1	CSAGSAYPNTESFF
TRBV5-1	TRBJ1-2	CASSWGINYGYTF
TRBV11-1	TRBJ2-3	CASSLQAGESTDTQYF
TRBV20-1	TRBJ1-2	CSARLQSRAYGYTF
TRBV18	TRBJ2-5	CASSPSGTTKETQYF
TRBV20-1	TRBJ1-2	CSASAGASDGYTF
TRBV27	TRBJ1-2	CASRTTGRGYTF
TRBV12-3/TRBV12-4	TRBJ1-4	CASTRTGVDEKLFF
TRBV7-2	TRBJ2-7	CASSISMAGVVEQYF